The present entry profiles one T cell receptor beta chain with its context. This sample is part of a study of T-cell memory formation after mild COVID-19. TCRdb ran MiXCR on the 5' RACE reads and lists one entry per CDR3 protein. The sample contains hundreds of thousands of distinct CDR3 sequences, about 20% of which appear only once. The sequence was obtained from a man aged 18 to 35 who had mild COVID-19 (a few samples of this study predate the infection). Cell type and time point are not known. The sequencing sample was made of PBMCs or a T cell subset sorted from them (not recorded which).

The CDR3 region is CASSEAAGQETQYF. CDR3 sequence (DNA): TGTGCCAGCAGCGAAGCAGCGGGTCAAGAGACCCAGTACTTC. The gene calls are TRBV4-2 and TRBJ2-5; TRBD2 might be the D (6 bases). Looked up from germline, CDR1 is LGHNA and CDR2 is YNFKEQ. The length of the CDR3 is 14 residues. Trimming pared 5 bases from V and 2 bases from J, leaving 12 bases between.